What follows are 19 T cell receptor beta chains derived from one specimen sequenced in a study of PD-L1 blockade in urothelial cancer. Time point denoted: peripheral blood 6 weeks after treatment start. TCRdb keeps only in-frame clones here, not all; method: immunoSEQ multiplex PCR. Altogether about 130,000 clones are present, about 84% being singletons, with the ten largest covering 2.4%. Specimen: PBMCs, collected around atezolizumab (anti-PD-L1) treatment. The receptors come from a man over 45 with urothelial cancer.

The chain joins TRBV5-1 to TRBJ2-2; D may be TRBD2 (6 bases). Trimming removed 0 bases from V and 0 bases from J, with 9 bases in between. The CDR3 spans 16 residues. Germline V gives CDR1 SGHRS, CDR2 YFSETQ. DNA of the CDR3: TGCGCCAGCAGCTTGGTCGCTAGCGCGAACACCGGGGAGCTGTTTTTT. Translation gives CASSLVASANTGELFF.

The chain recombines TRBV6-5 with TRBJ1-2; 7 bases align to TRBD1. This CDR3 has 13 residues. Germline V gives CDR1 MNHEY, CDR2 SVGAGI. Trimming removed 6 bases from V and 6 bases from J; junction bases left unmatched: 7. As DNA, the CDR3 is TGTGCCAGCAGGAGACAGGGACTGGATGGCTACACCTTC. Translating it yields CASRRQGLDGYTF.

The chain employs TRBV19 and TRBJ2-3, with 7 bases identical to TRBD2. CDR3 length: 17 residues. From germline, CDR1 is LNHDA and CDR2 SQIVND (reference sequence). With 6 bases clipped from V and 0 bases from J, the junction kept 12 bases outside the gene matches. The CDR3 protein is CASRLTSAPASTDTQYF. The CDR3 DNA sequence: TGTGCCAGTAGGCTTACTAGCGCCCCGGCGAGCACAGATACGCAGTATTTT.

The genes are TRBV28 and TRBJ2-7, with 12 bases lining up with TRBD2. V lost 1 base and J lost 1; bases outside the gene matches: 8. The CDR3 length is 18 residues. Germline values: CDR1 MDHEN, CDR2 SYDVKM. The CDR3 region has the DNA TGTGCCAGCAGTTTATCGCTAGCGGGAGGGTTTCGATCCTACGAGCAGTACTTC. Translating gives CASSLSLAGGFRSYEQYF.

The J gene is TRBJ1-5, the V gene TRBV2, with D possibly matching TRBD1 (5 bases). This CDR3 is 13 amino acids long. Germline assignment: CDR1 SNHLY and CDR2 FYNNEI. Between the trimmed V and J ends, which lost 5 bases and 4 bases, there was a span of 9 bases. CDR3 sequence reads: CASSSRQNQPQHF. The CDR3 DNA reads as TGTGCCAGCAGTTCCCGACAGAATCAGCCCCAGCATTTT.

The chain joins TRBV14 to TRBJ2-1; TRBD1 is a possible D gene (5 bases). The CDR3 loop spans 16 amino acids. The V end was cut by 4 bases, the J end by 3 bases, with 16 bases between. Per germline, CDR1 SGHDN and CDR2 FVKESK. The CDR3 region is CASSPSWGLIYNEQFF. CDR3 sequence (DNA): TGTGCCAGCAGCCCCTCGTGGGGCCTAATCTACAATGAGCAGTTCTTC. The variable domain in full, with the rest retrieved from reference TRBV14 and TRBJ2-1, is EAGVTQFPSHSVIEKGQTVTLRCDPISGHDNLYWYRRVMGKEIKFLLHFVKESKQDESGMPNNRFLAERTGGTYSTLKVQPAELEDSGVYFCASSPSWGLIYNEQFFGPGTRLTVL.

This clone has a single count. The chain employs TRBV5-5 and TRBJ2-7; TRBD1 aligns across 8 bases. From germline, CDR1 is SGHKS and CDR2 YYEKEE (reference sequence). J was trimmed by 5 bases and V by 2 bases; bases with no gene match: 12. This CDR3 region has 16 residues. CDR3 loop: CASSFPAQVTGDEQYF. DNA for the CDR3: TGTGCCAGCAGCTTCCCCGCCCAGGTGACAGGGGACGAGCAGTACTTC.

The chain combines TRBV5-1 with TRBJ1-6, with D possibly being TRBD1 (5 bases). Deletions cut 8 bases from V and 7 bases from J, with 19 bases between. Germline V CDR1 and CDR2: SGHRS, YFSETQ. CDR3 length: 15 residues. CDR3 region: CASTTSGGLNSPLHF. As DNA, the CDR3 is TGCGCCAGTACAACCTCGGGGGGTCTCAATTCACCCCTCCACTTT.

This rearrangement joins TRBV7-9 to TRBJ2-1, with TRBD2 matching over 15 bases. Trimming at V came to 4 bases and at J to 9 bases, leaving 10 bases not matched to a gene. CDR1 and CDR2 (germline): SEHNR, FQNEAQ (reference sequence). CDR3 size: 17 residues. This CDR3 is CASSSRTSGRALGEQFF. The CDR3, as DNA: TGTGCCAGCAGCTCAAGGACTAGCGGGAGGGCCCTCGGTGAGCAGTTCTTC.

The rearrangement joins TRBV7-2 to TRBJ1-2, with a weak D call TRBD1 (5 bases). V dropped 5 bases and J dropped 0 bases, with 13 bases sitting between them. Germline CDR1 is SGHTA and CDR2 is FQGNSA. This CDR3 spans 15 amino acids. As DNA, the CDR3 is TGTGCCAGCAGCCCGGGGGGGAAAGCTAACTATGGCTACACCTTC. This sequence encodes CASSPGGKANYGYTF.

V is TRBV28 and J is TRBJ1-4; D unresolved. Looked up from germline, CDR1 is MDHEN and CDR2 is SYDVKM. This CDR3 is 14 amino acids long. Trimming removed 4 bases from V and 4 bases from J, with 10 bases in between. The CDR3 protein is CASSWRDLNEKLFF. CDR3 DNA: TGTGCCAGCAGTTGGCGGGATCTTAATGAAAAACTGTTTTTT. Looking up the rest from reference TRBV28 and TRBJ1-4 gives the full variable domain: DVKVTQSSRYLVKRTGEKVFLECVQDMDHENMFWYRQDPGLGLRLIYFSYDVKMKEKGDIPEGYSVSREKKERFSLILESASTNQTSMYLCASSWRDLNEKLFFGSGTQLSVL.

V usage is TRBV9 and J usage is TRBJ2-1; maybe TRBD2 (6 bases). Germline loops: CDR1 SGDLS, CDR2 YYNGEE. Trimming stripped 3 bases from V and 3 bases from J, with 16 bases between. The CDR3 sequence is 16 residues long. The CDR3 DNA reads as TGTGCCAGCAGCGCGGGACTGAATGCTAACTACAATGAGCAGTTCTTC. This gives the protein CASSAGLNANYNEQFF.

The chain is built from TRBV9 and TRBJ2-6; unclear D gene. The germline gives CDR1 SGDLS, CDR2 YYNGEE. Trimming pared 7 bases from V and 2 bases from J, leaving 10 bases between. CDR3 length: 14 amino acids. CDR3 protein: CASGHPTGANVLTF. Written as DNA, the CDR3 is TGTGCCAGCGGCCACCCGACTGGGGCCAACGTCCTGACTTTC.

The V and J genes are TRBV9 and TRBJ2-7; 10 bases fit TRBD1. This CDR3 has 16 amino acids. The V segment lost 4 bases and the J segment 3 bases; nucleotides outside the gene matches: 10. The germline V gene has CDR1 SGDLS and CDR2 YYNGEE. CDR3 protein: CASSPGAGQGFYEQYF. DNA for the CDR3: TGTGCCAGCAGCCCAGGGGCGGGACAGGGGTTCTACGAGCAGTACTTC. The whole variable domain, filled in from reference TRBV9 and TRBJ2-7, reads DSGVTQTPKHLITATGQRVTLRCSPRSGDLSVYWYQQSLDQGLQFLIQYYNGEERAKGNILERFSAQQFPDLHSELNLSSLELGDSALYFCASSPGAGQGFYEQYFGPGTRLTVT.

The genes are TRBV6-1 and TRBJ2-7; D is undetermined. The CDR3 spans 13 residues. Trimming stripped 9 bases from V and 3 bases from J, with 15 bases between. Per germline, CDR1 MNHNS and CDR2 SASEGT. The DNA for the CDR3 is TGTGCCAGTAGGAGACTGTCCAACTACGAGCAGTACTTC. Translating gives CASRRLSNYEQYF.

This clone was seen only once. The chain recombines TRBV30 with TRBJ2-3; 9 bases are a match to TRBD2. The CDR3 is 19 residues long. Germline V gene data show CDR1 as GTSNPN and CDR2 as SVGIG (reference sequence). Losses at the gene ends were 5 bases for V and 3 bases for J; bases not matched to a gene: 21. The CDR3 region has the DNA TGTGCCTGGGGTGGGCCTAGCGGGGACCCCGGACGACGGACAGATACGCAGTATTTT. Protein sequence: CAWGGPSGDPGRRTDTQYF.

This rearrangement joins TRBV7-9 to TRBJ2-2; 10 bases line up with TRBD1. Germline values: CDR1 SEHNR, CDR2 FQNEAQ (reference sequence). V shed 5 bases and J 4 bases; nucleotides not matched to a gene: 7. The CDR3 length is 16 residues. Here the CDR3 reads CASSIRQGAITGELFF. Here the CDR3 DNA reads TGTGCCAGCAGCATCCGACAGGGGGCGATCACCGGGGAGCTGTTTTTT.

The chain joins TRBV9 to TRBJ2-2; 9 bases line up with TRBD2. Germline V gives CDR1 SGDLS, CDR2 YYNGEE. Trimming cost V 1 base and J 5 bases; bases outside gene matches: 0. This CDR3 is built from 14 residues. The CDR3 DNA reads TGTGCCAGCAGCGTACTAGCGGGAACCGGGGAGCTGTTTTTT. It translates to CASSVLAGTGELFF.

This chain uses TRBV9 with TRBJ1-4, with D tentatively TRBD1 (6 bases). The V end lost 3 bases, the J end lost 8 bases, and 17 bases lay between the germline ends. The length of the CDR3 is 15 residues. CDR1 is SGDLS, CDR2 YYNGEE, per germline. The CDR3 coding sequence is TGTGCCAGCAGCGGACAGGACACGGGAAGGGAAAAACTGTTTTTT. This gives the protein CASSGQDTGREKLFF.